This T cell receptor beta chain is from a study of CD8+ T cells in alopecia areata. Trimming took 3 bases from V and 2 from J, leaving 12 bases between them. Per germline, CDR1 SGHAT and CDR2 FQNNGV. The CDR3 runs 15 residues. As to treatment: oral pan-JAK inhibitor, 5-10 mg twice daily. Reverse transcribed after extraction, RNA yielded cDNA as the sequencing template. Assay used: immunoSEQ multiplex PCR; TCRdb lists only in-frame clones, some missing. Of 140,000 to 150,000 clones listed, 50% to 65% were seen once; the top ten hold roughly 15%. The sample here was CD8+ T cells sorted from blood, taken at week 4, from a patient treated with tofacitinib. V and J are TRBV11-2 and TRBJ2-3, with D perhaps matching TRBD1 (6 bases). The TCR sequence derives from a human donor with alopecia areata. CDR3 DNA sequence: TGTGCCAGCAGCTTTTTCAGGGGTTACACAGATACGCAGTATTTT. It translates to CASSFFRGYTDTQYF. Full variable domain (missing parts from reference TRBV11-2 and TRBJ2-3): EAGVAQSPRYKIIEKRQSVAFWCNPISGHATLYWYQQILGQGPKLLIQFQNNGVVDDSQLPKDRFSAERLKGVDSTLKIQPAKLEDSAVYLCASSFFRGYTDTQYFGPGTRLTVL.